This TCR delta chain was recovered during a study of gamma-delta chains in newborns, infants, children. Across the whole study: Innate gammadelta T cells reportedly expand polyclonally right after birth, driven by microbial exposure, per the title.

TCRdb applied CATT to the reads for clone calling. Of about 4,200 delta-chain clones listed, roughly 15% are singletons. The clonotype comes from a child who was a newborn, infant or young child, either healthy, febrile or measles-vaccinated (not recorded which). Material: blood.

The CDR3 is CACDILGDTDTDKLIF. The CDR3 DNA follows: TGTGCCTGTGACATTCTGGGGGATACTGACACCGATAAACTCATCTTT. This chain uses TRDV2 with TRDJ1, with TRDD3 matching over 11 bases. The V segment lost 2 bases and the J segment 0 bases; nucleotides outside the gene matches: 4. In germline, CDR1 is GEAIGNYY, CDR2 EKD. This CDR3 is 16 amino acids long.